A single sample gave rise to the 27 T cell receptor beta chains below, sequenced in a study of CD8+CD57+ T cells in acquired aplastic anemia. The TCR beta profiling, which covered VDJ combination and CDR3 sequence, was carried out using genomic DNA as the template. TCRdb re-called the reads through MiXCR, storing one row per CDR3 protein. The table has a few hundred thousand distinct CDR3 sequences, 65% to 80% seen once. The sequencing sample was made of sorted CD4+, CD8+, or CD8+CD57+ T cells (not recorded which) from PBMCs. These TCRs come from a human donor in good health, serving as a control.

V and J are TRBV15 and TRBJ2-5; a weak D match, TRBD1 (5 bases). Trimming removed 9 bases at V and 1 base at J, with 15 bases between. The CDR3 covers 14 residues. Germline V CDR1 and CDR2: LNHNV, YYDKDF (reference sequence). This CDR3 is CATPWQGAQETQYF. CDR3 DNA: TGTGCCACACCTTGGCAGGGCGCCCAAGAGACCCAGTACTTC. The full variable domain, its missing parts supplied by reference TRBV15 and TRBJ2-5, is DAMVIQNPRYQVTQFGKPVTLSCSQTLNHNVMYWYQQKSSQAPKLLFHYYDKDFNNEADTPDNFQSRRPNTSFCFLDIRSPGLGDTAMYLCATPWQGAQETQYFGPGTRLLVL.

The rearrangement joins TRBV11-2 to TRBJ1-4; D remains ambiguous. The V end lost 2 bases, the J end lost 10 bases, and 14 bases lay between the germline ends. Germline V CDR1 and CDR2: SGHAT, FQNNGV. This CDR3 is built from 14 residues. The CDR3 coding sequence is TGTGCCAGCAGCTTATCTAACGGGGTTGGAAAACTGTTTTTT. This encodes CASSLSNGVGKLFF.

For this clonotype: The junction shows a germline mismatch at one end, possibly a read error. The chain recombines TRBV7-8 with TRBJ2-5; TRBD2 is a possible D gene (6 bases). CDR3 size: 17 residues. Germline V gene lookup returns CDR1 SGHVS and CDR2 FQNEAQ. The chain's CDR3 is CASRDGVAGQNHETQYF. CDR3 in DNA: TGTGCCAGCAGAGACGGGGTTGCGGGGCAGAACCATGAGACCCAGTACTTC.

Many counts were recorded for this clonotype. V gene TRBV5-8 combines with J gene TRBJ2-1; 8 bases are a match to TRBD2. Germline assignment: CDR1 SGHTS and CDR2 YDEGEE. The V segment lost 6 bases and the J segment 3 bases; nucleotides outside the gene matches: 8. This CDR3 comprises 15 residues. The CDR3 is CASTSGGPIYNEQFF. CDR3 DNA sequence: TGTGCCAGCACGTCGGGGGGGCCCATCTACAATGAGCAGTTCTTC.

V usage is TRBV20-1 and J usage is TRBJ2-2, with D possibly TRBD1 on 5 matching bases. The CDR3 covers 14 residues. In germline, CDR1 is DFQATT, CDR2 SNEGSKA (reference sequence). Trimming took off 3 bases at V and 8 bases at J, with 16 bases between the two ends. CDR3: CSASRQSSTGELFF. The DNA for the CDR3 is TGCAGTGCTAGCAGACAGAGCTCCACGGGGGAGCTGTTTTTT.

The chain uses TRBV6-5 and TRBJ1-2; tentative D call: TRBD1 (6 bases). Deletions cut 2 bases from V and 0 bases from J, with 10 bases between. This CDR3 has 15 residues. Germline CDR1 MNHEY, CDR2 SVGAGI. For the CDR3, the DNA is TGTGCCAGCAGTTACGGACAGACGGCTAACTATGGCTACACCTTC. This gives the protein CASSYGQTANYGYTF.

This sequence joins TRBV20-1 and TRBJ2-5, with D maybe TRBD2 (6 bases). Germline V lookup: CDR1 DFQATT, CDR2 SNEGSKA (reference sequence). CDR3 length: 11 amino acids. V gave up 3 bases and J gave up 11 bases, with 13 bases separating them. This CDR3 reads CSASSPEGQYF. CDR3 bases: TGCAGTGCTAGCTCTCCGGAGGGTCAGTACTTC.

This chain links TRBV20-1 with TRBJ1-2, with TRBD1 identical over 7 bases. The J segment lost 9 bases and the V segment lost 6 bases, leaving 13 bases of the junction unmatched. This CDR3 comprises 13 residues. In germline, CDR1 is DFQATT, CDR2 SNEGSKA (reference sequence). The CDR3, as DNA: TGCAGTGCGCTCAACCTGGGACAGCCGTGCTACACCTTC. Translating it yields CSALNLGQPCYTF.

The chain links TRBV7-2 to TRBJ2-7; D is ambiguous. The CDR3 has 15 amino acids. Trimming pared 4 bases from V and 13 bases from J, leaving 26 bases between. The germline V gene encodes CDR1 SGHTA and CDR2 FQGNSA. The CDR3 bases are TGTGCCAGCAGCTACGGAAGCACAGAAGAGACCCAGTACTACTTC. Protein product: CASSYGSTEETQYYF.

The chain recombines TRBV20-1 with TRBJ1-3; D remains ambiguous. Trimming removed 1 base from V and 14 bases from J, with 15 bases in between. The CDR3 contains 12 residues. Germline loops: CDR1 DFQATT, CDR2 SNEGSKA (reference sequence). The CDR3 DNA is TGCAGTGCTAGAGGGCTCAGAGCTAGTTTATATTTT. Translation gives CSARGLRASLYF.

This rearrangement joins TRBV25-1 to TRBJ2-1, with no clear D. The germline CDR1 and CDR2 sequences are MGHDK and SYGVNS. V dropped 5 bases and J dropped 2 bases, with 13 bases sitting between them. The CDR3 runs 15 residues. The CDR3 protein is CASSPGDGPYNEQFF. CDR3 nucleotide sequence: TGTGCCAGCAGTCCCGGCGACGGCCCCTACAATGAGCAGTTCTTC.

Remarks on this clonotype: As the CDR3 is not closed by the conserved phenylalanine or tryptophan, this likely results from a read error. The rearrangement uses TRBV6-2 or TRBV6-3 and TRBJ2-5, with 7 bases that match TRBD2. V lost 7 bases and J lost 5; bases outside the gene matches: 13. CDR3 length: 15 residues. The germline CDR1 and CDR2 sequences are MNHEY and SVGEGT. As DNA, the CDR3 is TGTGCCAGCAAACCCGGGAGCGGGGCCTGGGAGACCCAGTACTGC. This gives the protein CASKPGSGAWETQYC.

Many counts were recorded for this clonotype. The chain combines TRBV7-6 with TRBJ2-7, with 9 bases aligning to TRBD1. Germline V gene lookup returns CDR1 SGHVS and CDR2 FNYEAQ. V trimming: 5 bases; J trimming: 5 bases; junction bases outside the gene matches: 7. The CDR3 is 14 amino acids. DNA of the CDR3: TGTGCCAGCAGCCAGCTGACAGGGGGGCACGAGCAGTACTTC. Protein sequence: CASSQLTGGHEQYF.

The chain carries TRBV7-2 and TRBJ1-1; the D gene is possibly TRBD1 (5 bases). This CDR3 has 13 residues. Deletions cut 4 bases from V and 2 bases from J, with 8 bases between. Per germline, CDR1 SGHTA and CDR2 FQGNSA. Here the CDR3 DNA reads TGTGCCAGCAGCTGGGACGGAAACACTGAAGCTTTCTTT. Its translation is CASSWDGNTEAFF.

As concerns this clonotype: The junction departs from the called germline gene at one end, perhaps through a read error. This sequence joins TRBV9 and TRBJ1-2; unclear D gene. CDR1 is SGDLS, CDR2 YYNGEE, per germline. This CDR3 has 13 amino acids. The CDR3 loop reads CASSLECGYGDQF. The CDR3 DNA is TGTGCCAGCAGCCTAGAGTGCGGCTATGGCGACCAGTTC.

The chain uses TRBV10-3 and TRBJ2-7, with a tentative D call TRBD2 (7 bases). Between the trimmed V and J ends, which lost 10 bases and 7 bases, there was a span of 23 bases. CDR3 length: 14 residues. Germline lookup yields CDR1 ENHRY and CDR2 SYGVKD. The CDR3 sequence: CASSHEGGAGEQYF. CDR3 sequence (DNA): TGTGCCAGCAGCCACGAGGGGGGGGCGGGTGAGCAGTACTTC.

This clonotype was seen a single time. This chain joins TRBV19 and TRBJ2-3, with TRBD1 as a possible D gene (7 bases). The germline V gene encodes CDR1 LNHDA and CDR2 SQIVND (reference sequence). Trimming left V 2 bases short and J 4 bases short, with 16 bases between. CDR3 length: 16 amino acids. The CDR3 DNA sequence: TGTGCCAGTAGTATACGTGCAGGGGGGAGTGCAGATACGCAGTATTTT. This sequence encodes CASSIRAGGSADTQYF.

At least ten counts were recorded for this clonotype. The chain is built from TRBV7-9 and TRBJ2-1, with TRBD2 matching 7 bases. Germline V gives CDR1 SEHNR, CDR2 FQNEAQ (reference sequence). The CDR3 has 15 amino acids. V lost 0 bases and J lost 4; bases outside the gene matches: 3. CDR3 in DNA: TGTGCCAGCAGCTTAGCGCGAGCGGGGTACAATGAGCAGTTCTTC. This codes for CASSLARAGYNEQFF.

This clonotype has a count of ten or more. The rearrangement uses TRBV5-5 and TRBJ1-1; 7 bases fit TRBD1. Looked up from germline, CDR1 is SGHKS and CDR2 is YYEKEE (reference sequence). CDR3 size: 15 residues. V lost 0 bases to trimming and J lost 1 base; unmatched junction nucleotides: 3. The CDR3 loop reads CASSLVRQGNTEAFF. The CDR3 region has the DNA TGTGCCAGCAGCTTGGTAAGACAGGGGAACACTGAAGCTTTCTTT. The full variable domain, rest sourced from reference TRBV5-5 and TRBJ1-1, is DAGVTQSPTHLIKTRGQQVTLRCSPISGHKSVSWYQQVLGQGPQFIFQYYEKEERGRGNFPDRFSARQFPNYSSELNVNALLLGDSALYLCASSLVRQGNTEAFFGQGTRLTVV.

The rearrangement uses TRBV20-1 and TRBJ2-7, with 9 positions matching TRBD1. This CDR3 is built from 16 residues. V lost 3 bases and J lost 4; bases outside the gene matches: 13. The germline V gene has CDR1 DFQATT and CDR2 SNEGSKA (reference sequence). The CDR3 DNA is TGCAGTGCTAGTATAGGGGCGGGACAGGGTATATACGAGCAGTACTTC. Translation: CSASIGAGQGIYEQYF.

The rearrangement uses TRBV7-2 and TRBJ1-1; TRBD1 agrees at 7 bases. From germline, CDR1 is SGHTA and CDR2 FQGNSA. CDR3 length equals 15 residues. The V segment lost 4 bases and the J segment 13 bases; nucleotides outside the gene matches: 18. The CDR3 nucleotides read TGTGCCAGCAGCTCAGACAGGGCTGGAGGCACCATATATTTCTTT. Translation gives CASSSDRAGGTIYFF.

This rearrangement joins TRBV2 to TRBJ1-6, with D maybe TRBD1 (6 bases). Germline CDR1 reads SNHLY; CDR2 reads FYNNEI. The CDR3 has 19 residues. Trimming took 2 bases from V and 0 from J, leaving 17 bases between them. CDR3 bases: TGTGCCAGCAGTGAAAGGGGGACCTTCGATAGCTCCTATAATTCACCCCTCCACTTT. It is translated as CASSERGTFDSSYNSPLHF.

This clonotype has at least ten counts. The chain's CDR3 is CASSLAGGQGGNQPQHF. CDR3 DNA sequence: TGTGCCAGCAGCTTAGCGGGCGGACAGGGCGGCAATCAGCCCCAGCATTTT. The genes are TRBV7-8 and TRBJ1-5; 8 nucleotides match TRBD1. Germline-derived CDR1 and CDR2 are SGHVS and FQNEAQ. V lost 0 bases, J lost 2 bases, and 6 bases stayed unmatched. The CDR3 runs to 17 residues.

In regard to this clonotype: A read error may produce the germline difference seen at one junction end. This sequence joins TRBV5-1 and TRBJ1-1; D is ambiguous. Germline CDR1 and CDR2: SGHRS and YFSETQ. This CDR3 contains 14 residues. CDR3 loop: CATTREVTINEAFF. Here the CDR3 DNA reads TGTGCCACCACCAGAGAGGTGACGATAAATGAAGCTTTCTTT.

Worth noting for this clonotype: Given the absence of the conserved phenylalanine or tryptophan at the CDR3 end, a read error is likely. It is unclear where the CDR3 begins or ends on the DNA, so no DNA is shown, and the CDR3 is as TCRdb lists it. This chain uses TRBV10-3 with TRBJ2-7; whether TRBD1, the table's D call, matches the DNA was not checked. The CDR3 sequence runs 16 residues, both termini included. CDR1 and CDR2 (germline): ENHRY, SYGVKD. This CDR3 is CAISEPDRGYPYNYYS.

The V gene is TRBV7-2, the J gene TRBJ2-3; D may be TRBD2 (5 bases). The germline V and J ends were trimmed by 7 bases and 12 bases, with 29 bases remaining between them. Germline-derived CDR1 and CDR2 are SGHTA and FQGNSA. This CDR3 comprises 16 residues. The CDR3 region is CASTPGNSADYGYQYF. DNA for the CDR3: TGTGCCAGCACCCCCGGCAATTCCGCTGACTATGGCTACCAGTATTTT.

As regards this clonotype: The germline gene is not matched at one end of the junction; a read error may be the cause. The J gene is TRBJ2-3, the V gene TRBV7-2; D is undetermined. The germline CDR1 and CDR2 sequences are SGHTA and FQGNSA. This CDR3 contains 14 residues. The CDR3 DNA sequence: TGTGCCAGCAGCCCGTGGCCTCTTTATGATAACACGTACTTT. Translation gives CASSPWPLYDNTYF.